This TCR beta chain was recorded in a study of blood T cell repertoires in COVID-19. Germline CDR1 LGHNA, CDR2 YNFKEQ. The CDR3 is made up of 15 amino acids. The ends lost 1 base at V and 9 bases at J; junction bases unmatched: 6. Authors' data handling: Scientists estimated how many nucleated cells there were by amplifying reference gene primers. Sequencing was performed with immunoSEQ multiplex PCR; in TCRdb, only in-frame clones are kept and a portion is missing. The DNA was the basis for D and trimming; V, J and clone size are from that table. The table lists around 150,000 clones, around 92% of them singletons.

The V and J genes are TRBV4-2 and TRBJ1-6; 7 positions match TRBD1. The sample taken for sequencing was peripheral blood. This receptor was taken from a man aged 25-40 years with COVID-19, enrolled during active disease. The chain's CDR3 is CASSQARTGGSPLHF. The CDR3 DNA sequence: TGTGCCAGCAGCCAAGCTAGGACAGGAGGTTCACCCCTCCACTTT.